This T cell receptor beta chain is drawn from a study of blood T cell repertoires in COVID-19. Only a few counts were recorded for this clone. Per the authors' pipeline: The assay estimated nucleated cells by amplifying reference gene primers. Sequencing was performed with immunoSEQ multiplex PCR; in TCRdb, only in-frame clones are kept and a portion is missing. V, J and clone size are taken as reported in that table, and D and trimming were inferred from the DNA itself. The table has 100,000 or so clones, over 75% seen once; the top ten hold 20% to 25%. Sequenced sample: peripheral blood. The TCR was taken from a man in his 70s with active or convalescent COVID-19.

Here the CDR3 reads CASSFDRGNSPLHF. Written as DNA, the CDR3 is TGTGCCAGCAGCTTCGACAGGGGCAATTCACCCCTCCACTTT. This rearrangement joins TRBV5-4 to TRBJ1-6; 8 bases are a match to TRBD1. The CDR3 spans 14 residues. With V trimmed by 2 bases and J by 7 bases, 2 bases remained unmatched. Looked up from germline, CDR1 is SGHNT and CDR2 is YYREEE (reference sequence).